One and the same sample provided the 22 T cell receptor beta chains below, sequenced in a study of identical twins. TCRdb reprocessed the 5' RACE reads via MiXCR and lists one record per CDR3 protein. The table records roughly 280,000 distinct CDR3 sequences, roughly 9% of them present only once. The sample also formed part of further work on yellow fever vaccine responses in identical twins.

The specimen was CD8+ T cells sorted from blood. All receptors derive from a woman younger than 35 in good health.

This clonotype was recorded at least ten times. This chain connects TRBV7-8 to TRBJ2-1, with TRBD2 matching 8 bases. Losses at the gene ends were 1 base for V and 1 base for J; bases not matched to a gene: 6. CDR3 length equals 17 residues. Germline values: CDR1 SGHVS, CDR2 FQNEAQ. The CDR3 DNA reads as TGTGCCAGCAGCTTAGTTGCGCGGGAGGTTTCCTACAATGAGCAGTTCTTC. Protein product: CASSLVAREVSYNEQFF.

This clonotype occurred a few times. The chain couples TRBV25-1 to TRBJ2-3; 10 bases are a match to TRBD2. Germline CDR1 MGHDK, CDR2 SYGVNS. CDR3 length: 14 residues. J gave up 7 bases and V 8 bases, and 9 bases lay outside the gene matches. The CDR3 loop is CASGSGGARNTQYF. CDR3 sequence (DNA): TGTGCCAGCGGGAGCGGGGGGGCCCGTAATACGCAGTATTTT.

The CDR3 coding sequence is TGTGCCACCAGCAGCAACTGGGGCGACGAGCAGTACTTC. Amino acid sequence: CATSSNWGDEQYF. The chain carries TRBV15 and TRBJ2-7; TRBD1 is a possible D gene (5 bases). In germline, CDR1 is LNHNV, CDR2 YYDKDF (reference sequence). This CDR3 region has 13 residues. The germline V and J ends were trimmed by 3 bases and 5 bases, with 11 bases remaining between them.

This clonotype was seen repeatedly, ten times or more. V is TRBV27 and J is TRBJ2-7; D tentatively fits TRBD1 or TRBD2 (5 bases each). V gave up 5 bases and J gave up 0 bases, with 14 bases separating them. From germline, CDR1 is MNHEY and CDR2 SMNVEV (reference sequence). There are 15 residues in the CDR3. The CDR3 sequence is CASSIIRETSYEQYF. The CDR3 bases are TGTGCCAGCAGTATTATCAGGGAGACCTCCTACGAGCAGTACTTC.

This rearrangement joins TRBV7-6 to TRBJ1-1; 8 bases match TRBD1. Germline V gene sequence: CDR1 SGHVS, CDR2 FNYEAQ. Germline trimming cut 1 base from V and 7 bases from J; bases unmatched to any gene: 5. This CDR3 spans 14 amino acids. The CDR3 reads CASSLEGTGNEAFF. CDR3 nucleotides: TGTGCCAGCAGCTTAGAGGGGACAGGTAATGAAGCTTTCTTT.

There are many counts of this clonotype. The chain employs TRBV29-1 and TRBJ2-1; 11 nucleotides agree with TRBD2. CDR1 is SQVTM, CDR2 ANQGSEA, per germline. The CDR3 is 18 amino acids. V lost 6 bases to trimming and J lost 7 bases; unmatched junction nucleotides: 20. CDR3 nucleotide sequence: TGCAGCGTGAGATATAAGGGGCTAGCGGGGGGCTGGGATAATGAGCAGTTCTTC. Residues: CSVRYKGLAGGWDNEQFF.

The gene calls are TRBV12-3 or TRBV12-4 and TRBJ1-5; no clear D gene. The germline V and J ends were trimmed by 3 bases and 3 bases, with 9 bases remaining between them. The CDR3 runs to 14 residues. The CDR3 bases are TGTGCCAGCAGTTTGGCAGAGTTCAATCAGCCCCAGCATTTT. Translating it yields CASSLAEFNQPQHF.

This sequence joins TRBV7-6 and TRBJ2-1; D possibly corresponds to TRBD1 (5 bases). This CDR3 comprises 15 residues. Per the germline V gene, CDR1 is SGHVS and CDR2 is FNYEAQ. Trimming took 5 bases from V and 8 from J, leaving 19 bases between them. DNA for the CDR3: TGTGCCAGCAGCCATGTTGTGGACAAGGCTCATGAGCAGTTCTTC. Translating it yields CASSHVVDKAHEQFF. Full variable domain (outside the CDR3, taken from reference TRBV7-6 and TRBJ2-1): GAGVSQSPRYKVTKRGQDVALRCDPISGHVSLYWYRQALGQGPEFLTYFNYEAQQDKSGLPNDRFSAERPEGSISTLTIQRTEQRDSAMYRCASSHVVDKAHEQFFGPGTRLTVL.

The V gene is TRBV4-2, the J gene TRBJ2-3, with unresolved D. Trimming took off 0 bases at V and 2 bases at J, with 15 bases between the two ends. The CDR3 has 17 residues. Germline values: CDR1 LGHNA, CDR2 YNFKEQ. As DNA, the CDR3 is TGTGCCAGCAGCCAAGACCGAGAGGACGAGCACACAGATACGCAGTATTTT. It yields the protein CASSQDREDEHTDTQYF.

This clonotype came up a few times. The V gene is TRBV20-1, the J gene TRBJ2-7; 8 bases are a match to TRBD2. J lost 7 bases, V lost 2 bases, and 16 bases had no gene match. The CDR3 covers 16 residues. CDR1 is DFQATT and CDR2 is SNEGSKA in the germline V gene (reference sequence). The DNA for the CDR3 is TGCAGTGCTAGATCCCCGTCTGAGGTAGCGGGATTTGAGCAGTACTTC. Protein: CSARSPSEVAGFEQYF.

This clonotype was detected ten times or more. The chain uses TRBV29-1 and TRBJ1-1, with D possibly matching TRBD1 (6 bases). V lost 1 base, J lost 4 bases, and 7 bases lay in between. This CDR3 has 12 amino acids. The germline V gene has CDR1 SQVTM and CDR2 ANQGSEA. The CDR3 DNA is TGCAGCGTTGAAGCAGGGGCCACTGAAGCTTTCTTT. Translating gives CSVEAGATEAFF.

V is TRBV6-5 and J is TRBJ2-6; no reliable D call. The V gene's germline CDR1 is MNHEY and CDR2 SVGAGI. Deletions cut 4 bases from V and 2 bases from J, with 9 bases between. This CDR3 has 15 amino acids. The CDR3 loop is CASSSDAAGANVLTF. CDR3 in DNA: TGTGCCAGCAGTTCTGACGCGGCTGGGGCCAACGTCCTGACTTTC.

This clonotype came up a few times. This rearrangement joins TRBV14 to TRBJ1-2; D not certain. The CDR3 contains 16 residues. CDR1 is SGHDN, CDR2 FVKESK, per germline. V lost 0 bases and J lost 3, with 14 bases in between. The CDR3 here is CASSQEVGRWDYGYTF. The CDR3 DNA sequence: TGTGCCAGCAGCCAAGAGGTTGGAAGGTGGGACTATGGCTACACCTTC.

There are many counts of this clonotype. The rearrangement uses TRBV12-3 or TRBV12-4 and TRBJ2-2; D possibly corresponds to TRBD2 (5 bases). V gave up 4 bases and J gave up 6 bases, with 15 bases separating them. This CDR3 comprises 15 residues. The CDR3 here is CASSSVEEVPGELFF. CDR3 bases: TGTGCCAGCAGTTCAGTCGAGGAGGTTCCCGGGGAGCTGTTTTTT.

The chain is built from TRBV3-1 and TRBJ2-4; weak D call: TRBD1 (5 bases). Germline lookup yields CDR1 LGHDT and CDR2 YNNKEL (reference sequence). The CDR3 runs to 19 residues. The V end lost 3 bases, the J end lost 3 bases, and 24 bases lay between the germline ends. CDR3 sequence (DNA): TGTGCCAGCAGCCAGGATCCGATCAGGCAGGGTGGTGTCAAAAACATTCAGTACTTC. This sequence encodes CASSQDPIRQGGVKNIQYF.

This clonotype occurred many times. The chain uses TRBV20-1 and TRBJ2-4; TRBD2 matches 13 bases. The germline V gene encodes CDR1 DFQATT and CDR2 SNEGSKA (reference sequence). The CDR3 loop spans 19 amino acids. Trimming cost V 4 bases and J 3 bases; bases outside gene matches: 15. CDR3 in amino acids: CSATRDPGLAGLNKNIQYF. The CDR3 nucleotides are TGCAGTGCTACCAGAGACCCGGGACTAGCGGGGTTAAACAAAAACATTCAGTACTTC.

Comment on this clonotype: A junction end diverges from the germline sequence, so it may reflect a read error. This sequence joins TRBV3-1 and TRBJ2-7, with 7 bases that match TRBD2. Germline CDR1 is LGHDT and CDR2 is YNNKEL (reference sequence). This CDR3 region has 16 residues. The CDR3 nucleotides read TGTGCCTGCAGCCAAGGTGTGGGACTACTAATCTACGAGCAGTACTTC. Protein product: CACSQGVGLLIYEQYF.

This clonotype has at least ten counts. The rearrangement links TRBV9 to TRBJ2-2, with TRBD2 identical over 8 bases. The germline V gene has CDR1 SGDLS and CDR2 YYNGEE. This CDR3 is built from 15 residues. The V gene end was trimmed by 0 bases and the J gene end by 5 bases; junction bases not matched to a gene: 3. CDR3 nucleotide sequence: TGTGCCAGCAGCGTAGCGGGAGGGCCTACCGGGGAGCTGTTTTTT. Its protein is CASSVAGGPTGELFF. The variable domain in full, completed from reference TRBV9 and TRBJ2-2, reads DSGVTQTPKHLITATGQRVTLRCSPRSGDLSVYWYQQSLDQGLQFLIQYYNGEERAKGNILERFSAQQFPDLHSELNLSSLELGDSALYFCASSVAGGPTGELFFGEGSRLTVL.

This clonotype was observed at least ten times. The genes are TRBV7-9 and TRBJ1-1; D gene unclear. This CDR3 is built from 12 residues. V was trimmed by 2 bases and J by 6 bases, leaving 7 bases between them. Germline V gene sequence: CDR1 SEHNR, CDR2 FQNEAQ (reference sequence). CDR3 in DNA: TGTGCCAGCAGCTTACTTAGTTCTGAAGCTTTCTTT. Protein: CASSLLSSEAFF.

In regard to this clonotype: Since a much larger clone is just one base distant, this may be a read error. The chain recombines TRBV29-1 with TRBJ2-7, with 8 bases matching TRBD1. TRBJ2-1 explains the end of the DNA better; the J call may be wrong. Germline V gene lookup returns CDR1 SQVTM and CDR2 ANQGSEA. This CDR3 contains 14 residues. The CDR3 here is CSVEVWAGGYEQFF. The CDR3 DNA follows: TGCAGCGTTGAAGTTTGGGCAGGGGGCTACGAGCAGTTCTTC.

This clonotype turned up a few times. The rearrangement links TRBV3-1 to TRBJ2-2; D call uncertain. CDR3 length: 15 amino acids. V lost 7 bases and J lost 2, with 14 bases in between. Germline values: CDR1 LGHDT, CDR2 YNNKEL (reference sequence). The CDR3 region is CASTLGVDNTGELFF. For the CDR3, the DNA is TGTGCCAGCACCCTGGGCGTTGATAACACCGGGGAGCTGTTTTTT.

This clonotype was detected ten times or more. The CDR3 loop is CSALNWRELDETQYF. In DNA form, the CDR3 reads TGCAGCGCCCTAAACTGGCGGGAGTTAGATGAGACCCAGTACTTC. The J gene is TRBJ2-5, the V gene TRBV29-1, with 7 bases identical to TRBD2. CDR1 is SQVTM, CDR2 ANQGSEA, per germline. Trimming took 7 bases from V and 5 from J; bases not matched to a gene: 16. This CDR3 spans 15 amino acids.